One and the same sample provided the 24 T cell receptor beta chains below, sequenced in a study of cytomegalovirus exposure and HLA in healthy donors. PCR primers comprised 60 Vbeta and 13 Jbeta primers. Sequencing used immunoSEQ multiplex PCR; TCRdb keeps in-frame clones, though not all of them. The profile shows more than 150,000 clones, about three quarters of them singletons. The sequencing sample was made of PBMCs. The receptors shown here come from a man younger than 30 in good health and CMV-seronegative.

The chain carries TRBV6-5 and TRBJ2-6; D may be TRBD1 (5 bases). V was clipped by 4 bases and J by 1 base, with 8 bases between them. Germline CDR1 and CDR2: MNHEY and SVGAGI. CDR3 size: 15 residues. The CDR3 spells CASSLSGSGANVLTF. DNA for the CDR3: TGTGCCAGCAGTTTATCAGGGTCTGGGGCCAACGTCCTGACTTTC.

This rearrangement joins TRBV2 to TRBJ2-7; unclear D gene. CDR1 SNHLY and CDR2 FYNNEI come from the germline V gene. The V end was cut by 9 bases, the J end by 2 bases, with 11 bases between. The CDR3 is 12 residues long. The CDR3 coding sequence is TGTGCCAGTAAGCGTGTGACCTACGAGCAGTACTTC. This gives the protein CASKRVTYEQYF.

The V and J genes are TRBV2 and TRBJ2-7; D unresolved. CDR1 SNHLY and CDR2 FYNNEI come from the germline V gene. The CDR3 runs to 13 residues. Trimming removed 4 bases at V and 3 bases at J, with 10 bases between. The CDR3 coding sequence is TGTGCCAGCAGTGTGACCCCGGGCTACGAGCAGTACTTC. This codes for CASSVTPGYEQYF.

This clone was counted a few times. The V gene is TRBV5-1, the J gene TRBJ2-1, with D possibly TRBD1 on 5 matching bases. Per germline, CDR1 SGHRS and CDR2 YFSETQ. This CDR3 has 15 residues. The ends were cut back, 1 base at V and 6 bases at J, with 14 bases in the middle. CDR3 loop: CASSLNSLGANEQFF. CDR3 nucleotide sequence: TGCGCCAGCAGCTTGAATTCATTAGGGGCCAATGAGCAGTTCTTC.

V is TRBV5-4 and J is TRBJ1-1, with 12 bases matching TRBD1. Unmatched junction bases numbered 4, after V lost 3 bases and J lost 4 bases. The length of the CDR3 is 15 residues. Germline CDR1 reads SGHNT; CDR2 reads YYREEE (reference sequence). CDR3 nucleotide sequence: TGTGCCAGCAGCTGGGGGGGACAGGGGGCCACTGAAGCTTTCTTT. The encoded protein is CASSWGGQGATEAFF.

The chain couples TRBV11-2 to TRBJ2-7; D is possibly TRBD2 (6 bases). V was shortened by 1 base and J by 6 bases, with 19 bases between the two germline ends. This CDR3 region has 16 residues. Germline CDR1 is SGHAT and CDR2 is FQNNGV. The CDR3 spells CASSLVLMGGSPEQYF. The CDR3, as DNA: TGTGCCAGCAGCTTAGTTTTGATGGGGGGAAGTCCCGAGCAGTACTTC.

This rearrangement joins TRBV27 to TRBJ2-1, with D tentatively TRBD2 (6 bases). Trimming stripped 4 bases from V and 6 bases from J, with 16 bases between. Germline values: CDR1 MNHEY, CDR2 SMNVEV (reference sequence). The CDR3 is 15 amino acids. For the CDR3, the DNA is TGTGCCAGCAGTTCCACCGGGACTGACACCAATGAGCAGTTCTTC. Translation: CASSSTGTDTNEQFF.

The chain uses TRBV7-2 and TRBJ1-4, with D maybe TRBD1 (6 bases). Trimming shortened V by 5 bases and J by 4 bases, and 14 bases separated the two germline ends. The germline V gene encodes CDR1 SGHTA and CDR2 FQGNSA. The CDR3 contains 15 residues. The DNA of the CDR3 is TGTGCCAGCAGCACCACAGGGTCGGGTAATGAAAAACTGTTTTTT. It specifies CASSTTGSGNEKLFF.

The J gene is TRBJ2-1, the V gene TRBV7-9, with D possibly being TRBD1 (5 bases). The CDR3 runs to 15 residues. The germline V gene has CDR1 SEHNR and CDR2 FQNEAQ (reference sequence). V gave up 5 bases and J gave up 6 bases, with 17 bases separating them. The CDR3 DNA sequence: TGTGCCAGCAGCCCATCCAGGGCGGTACCCAATGAGCAGTTCTTC. Translation: CASSPSRAVPNEQFF.

The CDR3 bases are TGTGCCTGGACCCCCCCGGGGGGGGCCCTCAATGAGCAGTTCTTC. It yields the protein CAWTPPGGALNEQFF. The chain has TRBV30 and TRBJ2-1; 8 bases map to TRBD2. With 4 bases clipped from V and 6 bases from J, the junction kept 11 bases outside the gene matches. Germline loops: CDR1 GTSNPN, CDR2 SVGIG (reference sequence). This CDR3 comprises 15 residues.

This clone came up once. The chain is built from TRBV4-3 and TRBJ1-2, with no clear D. The CDR3 extends over 15 amino acids. V lost 0 bases, J lost 7 bases, and 15 bases lay in between. Germline V gene lookup returns CDR1 LGHNA and CDR2 YSLEER. The CDR3 DNA sequence: TGCGCCAGCAGCCAAGAATCTCTCGGTTCTGGTGGCTACACCTTC. Protein: CASSQESLGSGGYTF.

The chain joins TRBV7-9 to TRBJ2-7; D may be TRBD2 (5 bases). The CDR3 is 13 amino acids. With 1 base removed from V and 2 bases from J, the gap between germline ends came to 6 bases. CDR1 is SEHNR and CDR2 is FQNEAQ in the germline V gene (reference sequence). CDR3 bases: TGTGCCAGCAGCTTAGTCGGGACCTACGAGCAGTACTTC. It encodes CASSLVGTYEQYF.

The chain's CDR3 is CASSLTRTQYF. CDR3 bases: TGCGCCAGCAGCTTGACTCGGACCCAGTACTTC. The chain combines TRBV5-1 with TRBJ2-5, with D unclear. CDR1 is SGHRS and CDR2 is YFSETQ in the germline V gene. This CDR3 is built from 11 residues. V was trimmed by 1 base and J by 7 bases, leaving 5 bases between them.

V usage is TRBV27 and J usage is TRBJ2-2, with 7 bases fitting TRBD1. CDR1 and CDR2 (germline): MNHEY, SMNVEV (reference sequence). V trimming: 5 bases; J trimming: 3 bases; junction bases outside the gene matches: 9. CDR3 length: 16 residues. CDR3 amino acids: CASSDLLDRHTGELFF. CDR3 nucleotide sequence: TGTGCCAGCAGTGACTTACTGGACAGGCACACCGGGGAGCTGTTTTTT.

The V and J genes are TRBV18 and TRBJ2-2; the D gene is possibly TRBD1 (5 bases). The CDR3 consists of 15 residues. The germline CDR1 and CDR2 sequences are KGHSH and LQKENI. V lost 2 bases, J lost 1 base, and 8 bases lay in between. CDR3: CASSPLTVNTGELFF. The CDR3 region has the DNA TGTGCCAGCTCACCATTGACAGTGAACACCGGGGAGCTGTTTTTT.

The V gene is TRBV27, the J gene TRBJ2-1; 8 positions agree with TRBD1. V shed 5 bases and J 0 bases; nucleotides not matched to a gene: 9. There are 17 residues in the CDR3. The germline CDR1 and CDR2 sequences are MNHEY and SMNVEV (reference sequence). The CDR3 region is CASSPSSGGVSYNEQFF. In DNA, the CDR3 is TGTGCCAGCAGTCCATCGTCAGGGGGCGTCTCCTACAATGAGCAGTTCTTC.

The chain combines TRBV30 with TRBJ2-2; 8 bases are shared with TRBD2. Losses at the gene ends were 0 bases for V and 9 bases for J; bases not matched to a gene: 18. Per the germline V gene, CDR1 is GTSNPN and CDR2 is SVGIG (reference sequence). The CDR3 length is 18 residues. CDR3: CAWSVLPFSGSQSRELFF. Written as DNA, the CDR3 is TGTGCCTGGAGTGTACTTCCCTTCAGCGGGAGCCAGAGTAGGGAGCTGTTTTTT.

The V and J genes are TRBV18 and TRBJ2-3; perhaps TRBD1 as D (7 bases). CDR1 and CDR2 (germline): KGHSH, LQKENI. CDR3 length: 15 residues. With 6 bases removed from V and 5 bases from J, the gap between germline ends came to 18 bases. CDR3: CASSLYRGGIDTQYF. The CDR3 DNA sequence: TGTGCCAGCTCCCTATACAGGGGAGGTATAGATACGCAGTATTTT.

This chain uses TRBV5-4 with TRBJ2-7; 10 bases are shared with TRBD2. Germline assignment: CDR1 SGHNT and CDR2 YYREEE (reference sequence). The CDR3 is made up of 14 amino acids. Trimming took 5 bases from V and 6 from J; bases not matched to a gene: 8. The CDR3 nucleotides read TGTGCCAGCAGAATAGCGGGAGGCTCGCGCGAGCAGTACTTC. Amino acid sequence: CASRIAGGSREQYF.

The chain employs TRBV27 and TRBJ2-1, with 9 nucleotides matching TRBD2. CDR1 is MNHEY, CDR2 SMNVEV, per germline (reference sequence). V lost 6 bases, J lost 8 bases, and 14 bases stayed unmatched. This CDR3 is built from 16 residues. CDR3 residues: CASRPTPGLAFDEQFF. In nucleotides, the CDR3 is TGTGCCAGCAGGCCAACTCCGGGACTAGCTTTTGATGAGCAGTTCTTC.

This clone has a single count. The chain combines TRBV2 with TRBJ2-5; D unclear. The CDR3 contains 13 residues. V was shortened by 6 bases and J by 2 bases, with 10 bases between the two germline ends. The V gene's germline CDR1 is SNHLY and CDR2 FYNNEI. The CDR3 DNA follows: TGTGCCAGCAGACTTGACGGGCAAGAGACCCAGTACTTC. Its translation is CASRLDGQETQYF.

The rearrangement uses TRBV7-2 and TRBJ1-1, with 8 positions matching TRBD1. V trimming: 6 bases; J trimming: 6 bases; junction bases outside the gene matches: 12. The CDR3 sequence is 15 residues long. In germline, CDR1 is SGHTA, CDR2 FQGNSA. The CDR3 region is CASRAGTGRLAEAFF. The CDR3 bases are TGTGCCAGCAGGGCCGGGACAGGCCGGTTGGCTGAAGCTTTCTTT.

The gene calls are TRBV29-1 and TRBJ2-5; D gene uncertain. This CDR3 contains 11 residues. The V gene lost 7 bases and the J gene lost 1 base, with 7 bases spanning the gap. CDR1 SQVTM and CDR2 ANQGSEA come from the germline V gene. CDR3 DNA sequence: TGCAGCGAGAACAGCCAAGAGACCCAGTACTTC. Translated: CSENSQETQYF.

J is TRBJ2-5 and V is TRBV6-6; 9 nucleotides agree with TRBD1. V was clipped by 4 bases and J by 1 base; unmatched bases: 4. The CDR3 length is 15 residues. CDR1 is MNHNY and CDR2 is SVGAGI in the germline V gene (reference sequence). Here the CDR3 DNA reads TGTGCCAGCAGTTGGGGGGGACAGGGCCAAGAGACCCAGTACTTC. Translated: CASSWGGQGQETQYF.